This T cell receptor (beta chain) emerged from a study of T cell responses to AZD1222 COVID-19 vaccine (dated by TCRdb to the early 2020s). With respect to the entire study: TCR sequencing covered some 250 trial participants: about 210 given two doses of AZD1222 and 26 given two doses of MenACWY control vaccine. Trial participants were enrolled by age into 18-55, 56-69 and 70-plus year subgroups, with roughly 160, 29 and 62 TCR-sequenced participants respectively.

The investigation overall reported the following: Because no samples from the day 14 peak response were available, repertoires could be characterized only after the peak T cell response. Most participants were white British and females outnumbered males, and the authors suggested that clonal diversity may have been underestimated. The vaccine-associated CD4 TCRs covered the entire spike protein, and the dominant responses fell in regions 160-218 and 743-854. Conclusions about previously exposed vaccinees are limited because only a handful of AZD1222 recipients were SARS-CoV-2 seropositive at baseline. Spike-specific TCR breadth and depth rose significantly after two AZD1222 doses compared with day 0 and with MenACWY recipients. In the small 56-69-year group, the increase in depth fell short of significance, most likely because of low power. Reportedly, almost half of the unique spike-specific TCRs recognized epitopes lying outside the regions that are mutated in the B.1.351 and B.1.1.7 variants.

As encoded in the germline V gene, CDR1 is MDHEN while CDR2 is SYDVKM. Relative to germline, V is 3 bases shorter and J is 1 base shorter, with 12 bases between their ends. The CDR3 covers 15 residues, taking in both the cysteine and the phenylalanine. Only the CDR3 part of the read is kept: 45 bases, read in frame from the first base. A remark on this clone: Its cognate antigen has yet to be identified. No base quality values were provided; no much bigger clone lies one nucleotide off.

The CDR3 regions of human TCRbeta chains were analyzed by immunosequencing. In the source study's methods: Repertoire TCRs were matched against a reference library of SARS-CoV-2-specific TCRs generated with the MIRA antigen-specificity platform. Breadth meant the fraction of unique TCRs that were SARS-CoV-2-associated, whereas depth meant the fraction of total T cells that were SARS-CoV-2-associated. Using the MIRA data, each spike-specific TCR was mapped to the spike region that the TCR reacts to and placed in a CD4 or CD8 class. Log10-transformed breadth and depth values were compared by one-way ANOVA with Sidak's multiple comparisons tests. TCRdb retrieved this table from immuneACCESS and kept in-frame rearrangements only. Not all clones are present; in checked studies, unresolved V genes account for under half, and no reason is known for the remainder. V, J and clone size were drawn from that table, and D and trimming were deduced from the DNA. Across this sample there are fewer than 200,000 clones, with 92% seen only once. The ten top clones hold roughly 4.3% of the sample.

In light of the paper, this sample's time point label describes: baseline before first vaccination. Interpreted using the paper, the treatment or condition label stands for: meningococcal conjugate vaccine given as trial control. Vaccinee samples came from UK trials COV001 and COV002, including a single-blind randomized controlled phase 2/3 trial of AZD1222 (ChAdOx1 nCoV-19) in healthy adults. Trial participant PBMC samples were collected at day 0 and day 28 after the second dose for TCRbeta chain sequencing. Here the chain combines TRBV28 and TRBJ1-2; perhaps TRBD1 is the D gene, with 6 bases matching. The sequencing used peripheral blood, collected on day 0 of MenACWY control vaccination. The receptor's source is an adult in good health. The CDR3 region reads CASSFRQVLNYGYTF. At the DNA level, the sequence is TGTGCCAGCAGTTTTAGACAGGTTCTTAACTATGGCTACACCTTC.